The 15 T cell receptor beta chains below come from one sample, sequenced in a study of neurological immune-mediated disorders. Time point of the sample: technical triplicate 1. TCRdb recomputed calls from the 5' RACE reads with MiXCR, one row per CDR3 protein. The sample yields roughly 38,000 distinct CDR3 sequences, 11% seen once. Sequencing was carried out using PBMCs. Every receptor here comes from a man aged 55 to 70 with HTLV-1-associated myelopathy (HAM/TSP).

In its sample, this clonotype was seen many times. The CDR3 bases are TGCAGTGCTAGCAAAGCGGGAGTGTACAATGAGCAGTTCTTC. Its protein product is CSASKAGVYNEQFF. The chain recombines TRBV20-1 with TRBJ2-1, with 8 nucleotides matching TRBD2. Germline CDR1 DFQATT, CDR2 SNEGSKA (reference sequence). This CDR3 is 14 amino acids long. Germline trimming cut 3 bases from V and 4 bases from J; bases unmatched to any gene: 5.

There are many counts of this clonotype. This chain connects TRBV6-6 to TRBJ2-2, with a weak D call TRBD2 (5 bases). The CDR3 has 13 residues. CDR1 MNHNY and CDR2 SVGAGI come from the germline V gene (reference sequence). Deletions cut 2 bases from V and 7 bases from J, with 8 bases between. As DNA, the CDR3 is TGTGCCAGCAGTTACGTCGGAGGCGGGGAGCTGTTTTTT. It yields the protein CASSYVGGGELFF.

There are many counts of this clonotype. The chain recombines TRBV7-9 with TRBJ1-1, with D maybe TRBD1 (6 bases). The CDR3 has 15 residues. V lost 1 base to trimming and J lost 7 bases, with 16 bases between them. CDR1 is SEHNR and CDR2 is FQNEAQ in the germline V gene (reference sequence). The chain's CDR3 is CASSLVVPGHLEAFF. The CDR3 coding sequence is TGTGCCAGCAGCTTAGTCGTACCGGGACACCTTGAAGCTTTCTTT.

This clonotype was seen ten or more times. V and J are TRBV7-2 and TRBJ2-1; D is perhaps TRBD2 (6 bases). The CDR3 loop spans 13 amino acids. Trimming removed 7 bases at V and 12 bases at J, with 19 bases between. Per germline, CDR1 SGHTA and CDR2 FQGNSA. CDR3 residues: CASTREHEGGQFF. The CDR3 nucleotides read TGTGCCAGCACCCGGGAGCATGAGGGCGGGCAGTTCTTC.

This clonotype appeared many times. This chain joins TRBV5-1 and TRBJ2-3; tentatively, D is TRBD1 (6 bases). From germline, CDR1 is SGHRS and CDR2 YFSETQ. The CDR3 is 14 amino acids. V was trimmed by 6 bases and J by 0 bases, leaving 11 bases between them. The CDR3, as DNA: TGCGCCAGCACAACAGGGCGGAGCACAGATACGCAGTATTTT. This codes for CASTTGRSTDTQYF.

The table lists this clonotype with many counts. This chain links TRBV28 with TRBJ2-1; 10 bases line up with TRBD2. Unmatched junction bases numbered 7, after V lost 8 bases and J lost 9 bases. Germline lookup yields CDR1 MDHEN and CDR2 SYDVKM. The CDR3 is 13 amino acids. The CDR3 loop is CASGAGGIREQFF. The CDR3 DNA is TGTGCCAGCGGAGCGGGAGGGATCCGTGAGCAGTTCTTC.

Many counts were recorded for this clonotype. The chain joins TRBV7-9 to TRBJ1-3, with no clear D. Germline-derived CDR1 and CDR2 are SEHNR and FQNEAQ (reference sequence). Trimming left V 8 bases short and J 4 bases short, with 12 bases between. The CDR3 has 13 amino acids. The CDR3 region is CASVENRGNTIYF. As DNA, the CDR3 is TGTGCCAGCGTGGAAAACCGGGGAAACACCATATATTTT.

This clonotype was counted at least ten times. CDR3 loop: CASSEGMGRGYEQYF. CDR3 bases: TGCGCCAGCAGTGAGGGGATGGGGAGGGGGTACGAGCAGTACTTC. The rearrangement joins TRBV10-2 to TRBJ2-7; possible D gene TRBD2, 7 bases. CDR1 WSHSY and CDR2 SAAADI come from the germline V gene. V gave up 2 bases and J gave up 4 bases, with 15 bases separating them. The CDR3 extends over 15 amino acids.

This clonotype was observed at least ten times. The J gene is TRBJ1-3, the V gene TRBV4-1, with 8 bases that match TRBD1. The CDR3 contains 19 residues. Trimming at V came to 0 bases and at J to 7 bases, leaving 17 bases not matched to a gene. Germline V gives CDR1 MGHRA, CDR2 YSYEKL. The CDR3 DNA follows: TGCGCCAGCAGCCAAGAGTCCCCCACCAGACAGGGGAGTCAGAACACCATATATTTT. Translation: CASSQESPTRQGSQNTIYF.

This clonotype was seen at least ten times. This chain joins TRBV10-3 and TRBJ2-7; TRBD1 matches 8 bases. The germline gives CDR1 ENHRY, CDR2 SYGVKD. V lost 6 bases, J lost 6 bases, and 7 bases stayed unmatched. The CDR3 extends over 13 amino acids. The CDR3 loop reads CAISTGGTREQYF. The CDR3 DNA is TGTGCCATCAGCACAGGGGGTACACGCGAGCAGTACTTC.

This clonotype was found many times. The rearrangement uses TRBV4-1 and TRBJ1-4; D gene unclear. The V end lost 1 base, the J end lost 5 bases, and 8 bases lay between the germline ends. Germline loops: CDR1 MGHRA, CDR2 YSYEKL. The CDR3 consists of 14 residues. The CDR3 nucleotides read TGCGCCAGCAGCCAAGGGGCAGAAAATGAAAAACTGTTTTTT. As protein: CASSQGAENEKLFF.

Ten or more counts support this clonotype. V is TRBV29-1 and J is TRBJ1-6; possibly TRBD1 for D (5 bases). The CDR3 is 13 amino acids. Germline CDR1 and CDR2: SQVTM and ANQGSEA. Trimming removed 6 bases from V and 8 bases from J, with 14 bases in between. CDR3 residues: CSVAGAPDSPLHF. The DNA of the CDR3 is TGCAGCGTCGCCGGGGCCCCGGATTCACCCCTCCACTTT. The full variable domain, in which reference TRBV29-1 and TRBJ1-6 provide the parts outside the CDR3, is SAVISQKPSRDICQRGTSLTIQCQVDSQVTMMFWYRQQPGQSLTLIATANQGSEATYESGFVIDKFPISRPNLTFSTLTVSNMSPEDSSIYLCSVAGAPDSPLHFGNGTRLTVT.

This clonotype has just one count. The chain joins TRBV4-1 to TRBJ2-7; a weak D match, TRBD1 (5 bases). The ends were cut back, 0 bases at V and 4 bases at J, with 10 bases in the middle. This CDR3 spans 14 amino acids. Per germline, CDR1 MGHRA and CDR2 YSYEKL. This CDR3 reads CASSQEGRVYEQYF. CDR3 DNA: TGCGCCAGCAGCCAAGAGGGCAGGGTGTACGAGCAGTACTTC.

The gene calls are TRBV28 and TRBJ2-1; 11 positions agree with TRBD2. Germline V gene sequence: CDR1 MDHEN, CDR2 SYDVKM. The CDR3 runs 17 residues. The V gene end was trimmed by 2 bases and the J gene end by 5 bases; junction bases not matched to a gene: 8. The CDR3 spells CASSLTGTSGANNEQFF. Written as DNA, the CDR3 is TGTGCCAGCAGTTTAACCGGGACTAGCGGAGCAAACAATGAGCAGTTCTTC.

In this sample, this clonotype turned up many times. The chain recombines TRBV5-1 with TRBJ1-3; tentatively, D is TRBD1 (6 bases). The CDR3 is 15 residues long. V was clipped by 7 bases and J by 2 bases, with 16 bases between them. Germline CDR1 and CDR2: SGHRS and YFSETQ. The CDR3 DNA follows: TGCGCCAGCCGATCCGGACAGACCCCTGGAAACACCATATATTTT. Residues: CASRSGQTPGNTIYF.